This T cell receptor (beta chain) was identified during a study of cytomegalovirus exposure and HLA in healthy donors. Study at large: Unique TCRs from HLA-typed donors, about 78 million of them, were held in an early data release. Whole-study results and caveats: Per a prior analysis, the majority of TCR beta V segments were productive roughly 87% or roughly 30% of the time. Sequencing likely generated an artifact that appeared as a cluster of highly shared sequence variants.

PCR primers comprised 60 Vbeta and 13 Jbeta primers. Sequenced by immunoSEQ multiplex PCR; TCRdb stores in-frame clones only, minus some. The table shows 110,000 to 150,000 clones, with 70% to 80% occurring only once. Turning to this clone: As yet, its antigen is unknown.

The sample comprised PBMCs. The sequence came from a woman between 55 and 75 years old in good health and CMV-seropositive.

DNA for the CDR3: TGCAGCGTTTCACTCCCGGGACGGGGGATTCGGAACACCGGGGAGCTGTTTTTT. Protein product: CSVSLPGRGIRNTGELFF. The chain links TRBV29-1 to TRBJ2-2, with D tentatively TRBD2 (6 bases). CDR1 and CDR2 from the germline V gene are SQVTM and ANQGSEA. Trimming took 5 bases from V and 1 from J, leaving 23 bases between them. The CDR3 is 18 amino acids.